This T cell receptor (beta chain) was profiled in a study of blood T cell repertoires in COVID-19. Study-wide context: Both acute and convalescent COVID-19 samples were obtained from the United States, Italy and Spain. PBMCs, B-cell-depleted T cells, or T cells provided the cDNA or gDNA that made up the material.

The repertoire was sequenced with immunoSEQ multiplex PCR; TCRdb's copy has only in-frame clones and lacks some. The sample lists nearly 350,000 clones, around 80% occurring once. This receptor was taken from a man between 25 and 39 years old with active or convalescent COVID-19. The specimen was peripheral blood.

The CDR3 sequence is CAISESMGQGRETQYF. CDR3 bases: TGTGCCATCAGTGAGTCGATGGGACAGGGAAGGGAGACCCAGTACTTC. The V gene is TRBV10-3, the J gene TRBJ2-5; 9 nucleotides match TRBD1. V lost 0 bases to trimming and J lost 5 bases; unmatched junction nucleotides: 7. The length of the CDR3 is 16 residues. Germline lookup yields CDR1 ENHRY and CDR2 SYGVKD.